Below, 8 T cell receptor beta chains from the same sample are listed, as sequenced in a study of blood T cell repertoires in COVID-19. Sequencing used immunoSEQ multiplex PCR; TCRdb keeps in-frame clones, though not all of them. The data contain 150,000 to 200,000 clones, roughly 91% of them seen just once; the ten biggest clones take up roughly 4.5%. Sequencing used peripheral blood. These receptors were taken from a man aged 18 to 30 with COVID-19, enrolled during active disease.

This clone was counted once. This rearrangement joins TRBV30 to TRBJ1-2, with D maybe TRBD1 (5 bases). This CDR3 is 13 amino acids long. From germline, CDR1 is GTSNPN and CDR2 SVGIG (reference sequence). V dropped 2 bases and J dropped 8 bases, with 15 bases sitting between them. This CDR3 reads CAWSSTGAGGYTF. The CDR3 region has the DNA TGTGCCTGGAGTTCTACAGGCGCCGGGGGCTACACCTTC.

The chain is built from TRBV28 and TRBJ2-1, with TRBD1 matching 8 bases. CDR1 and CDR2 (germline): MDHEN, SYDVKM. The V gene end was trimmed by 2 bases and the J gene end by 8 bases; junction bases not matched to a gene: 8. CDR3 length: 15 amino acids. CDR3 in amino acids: CASSLKGQGIDEQFF. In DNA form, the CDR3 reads TGTGCCAGCAGTTTAAAAGGACAGGGAATCGATGAGCAGTTCTTC.

The CDR3 loop is CASSQLGTAEQFF. CDR3 nucleotide sequence: TGCGCCAGCAGCCAGCTCGGGACAGCTGAGCAGTTCTTC. The J gene is TRBJ2-1, the V gene TRBV4-3, with 7 bases aligning to TRBD1. The length of the CDR3 is 13 residues. Germline loops: CDR1 LGHNA, CDR2 YSLEER. V dropped 3 bases and J dropped 9; count of bases not matched to a gene: 5.

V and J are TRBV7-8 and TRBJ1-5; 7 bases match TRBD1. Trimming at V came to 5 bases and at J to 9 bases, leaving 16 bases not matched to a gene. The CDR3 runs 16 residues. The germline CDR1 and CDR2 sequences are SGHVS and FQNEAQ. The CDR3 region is CASSVQGGGGYRPQHF. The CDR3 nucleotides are TGTGCCAGCAGCGTCCAGGGGGGCGGGGGGTATCGGCCCCAGCATTTT.

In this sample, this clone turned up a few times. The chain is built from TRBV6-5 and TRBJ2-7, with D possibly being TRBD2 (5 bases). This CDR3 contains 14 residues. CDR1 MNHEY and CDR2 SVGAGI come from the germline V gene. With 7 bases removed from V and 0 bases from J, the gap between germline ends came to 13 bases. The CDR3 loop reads CASKVSGSSYEQYF. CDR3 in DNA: TGTGCCAGCAAGGTGTCGGGGAGCTCCTACGAGCAGTACTTC.

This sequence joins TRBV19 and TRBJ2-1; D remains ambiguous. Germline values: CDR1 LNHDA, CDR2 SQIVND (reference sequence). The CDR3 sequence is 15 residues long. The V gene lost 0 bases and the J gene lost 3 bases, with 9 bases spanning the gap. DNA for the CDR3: TGTGCCAGTAGTATAGAGGGCGCATTCTACAATGAGCAGTTCTTC. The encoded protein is CASSIEGAFYNEQFF. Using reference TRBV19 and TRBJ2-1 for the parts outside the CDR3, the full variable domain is DGGITQSPKYLFRKEGQNVTLSCEQNLNHDAMYWYRQDPGQGLRLIYYSQIVNDFQKGDIAEGYSVSREKKESFPLTVTSAQKNPTAFYLCASSIEGAFYNEQFFGPGTRLTVL.

The CDR3 nucleotides are TGTGCCAGCAGCGTAGCTCTAGCGGCGAACACCGGGGAGCTGTTTTTT. It encodes CASSVALAANTGELFF. The V gene is TRBV9, the J gene TRBJ2-2; 7 bases align to TRBD2. The CDR3 contains 16 residues. Looked up from germline, CDR1 is SGDLS and CDR2 is YYNGEE. The trim removed 0 bases at V and 0 bases at J, leaving 2 bases unmatched.

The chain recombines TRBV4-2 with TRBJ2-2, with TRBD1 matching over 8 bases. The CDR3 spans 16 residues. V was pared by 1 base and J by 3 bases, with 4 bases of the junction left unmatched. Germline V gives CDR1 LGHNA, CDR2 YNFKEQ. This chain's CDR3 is CASSQARTGHTGELFF. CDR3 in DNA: TGTGCCAGCAGCCAAGCCAGGACAGGGCACACCGGGGAGCTGTTTTTT.